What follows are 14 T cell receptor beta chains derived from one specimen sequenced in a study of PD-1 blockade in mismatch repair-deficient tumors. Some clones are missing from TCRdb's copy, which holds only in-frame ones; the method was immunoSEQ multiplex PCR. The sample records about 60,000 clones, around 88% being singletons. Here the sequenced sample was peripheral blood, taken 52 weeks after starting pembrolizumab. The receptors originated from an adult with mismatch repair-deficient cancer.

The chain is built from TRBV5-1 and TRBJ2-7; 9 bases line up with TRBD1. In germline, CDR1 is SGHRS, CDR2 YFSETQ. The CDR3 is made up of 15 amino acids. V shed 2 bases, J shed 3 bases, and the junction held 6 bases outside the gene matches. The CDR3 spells CASSLWTGVGYEQYF. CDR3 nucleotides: TGCGCCAGCAGCTTATGGACAGGGGTAGGCTACGAGCAGTACTTC. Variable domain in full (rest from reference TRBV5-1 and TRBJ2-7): KAGVTQTPRYLIKTRGQQVTLSCSPISGHRSVSWYQQTPGQGLQFLFEYFSETQRNKGNFPGRFSGRQFSNSRSEMNVSTLELGDSALYLCASSLWTGVGYEQYFGPGTRLTVT.

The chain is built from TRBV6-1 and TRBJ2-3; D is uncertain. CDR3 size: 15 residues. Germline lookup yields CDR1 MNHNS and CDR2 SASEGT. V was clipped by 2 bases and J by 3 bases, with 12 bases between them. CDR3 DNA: TGTGCCAGCAGTGAAAGGGCCACGCTAACAGATACGCAGTATTTT. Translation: CASSERATLTDTQYF.

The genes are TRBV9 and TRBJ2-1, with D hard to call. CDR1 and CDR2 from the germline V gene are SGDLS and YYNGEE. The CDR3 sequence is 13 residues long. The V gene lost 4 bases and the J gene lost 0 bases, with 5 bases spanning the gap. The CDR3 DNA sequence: TGTGCCAGCAGCTCTAGCTCCTACAATGAGCAGTTCTTC. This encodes CASSSSSYNEQFF.

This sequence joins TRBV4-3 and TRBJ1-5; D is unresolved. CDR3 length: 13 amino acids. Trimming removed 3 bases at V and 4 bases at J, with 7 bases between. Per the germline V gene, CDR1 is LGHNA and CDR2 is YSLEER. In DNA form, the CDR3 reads TGCGCCAGCAGCCAGACGGCAAATCAGCCCCAGCATTTT. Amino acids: CASSQTANQPQHF.

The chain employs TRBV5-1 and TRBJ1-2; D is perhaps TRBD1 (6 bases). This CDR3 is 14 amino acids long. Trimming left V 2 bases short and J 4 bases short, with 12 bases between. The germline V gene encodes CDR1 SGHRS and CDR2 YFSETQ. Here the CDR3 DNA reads TGCGCCAGCAGCTTAACAGGGTCGAGCTATGGCTACACCTTC. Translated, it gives CASSLTGSSYGYTF.

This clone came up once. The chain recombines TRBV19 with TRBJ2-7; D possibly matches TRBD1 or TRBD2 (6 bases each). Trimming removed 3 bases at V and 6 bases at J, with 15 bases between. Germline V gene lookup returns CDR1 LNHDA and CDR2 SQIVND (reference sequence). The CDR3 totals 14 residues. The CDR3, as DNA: TGTGCCAGTAGTATCCGGGCAGGGGAGGTCGAGCAGTACTTC. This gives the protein CASSIRAGEVEQYF.

The CDR3 sequence is CAISGTPNPYGYTF. In DNA, the CDR3 is TGTGCCATCAGCGGGACACCGAACCCCTATGGCTACACCTTC. The chain employs TRBV10-3 and TRBJ1-2; a weak D match, TRBD1 (6 bases). Trimming cost V 6 bases and J 4 bases, with 15 bases left between them. Germline CDR1 reads ENHRY; CDR2 reads SYGVKD. CDR3 length equals 14 residues.

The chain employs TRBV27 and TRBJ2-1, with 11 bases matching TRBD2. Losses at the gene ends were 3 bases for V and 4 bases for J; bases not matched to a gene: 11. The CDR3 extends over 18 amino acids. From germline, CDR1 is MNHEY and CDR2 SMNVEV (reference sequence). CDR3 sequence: CASSFISGGTSGYNEQFF. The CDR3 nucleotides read TGTGCCAGCAGTTTTATTTCCGGCGGGACTAGCGGATACAATGAGCAGTTCTTC.

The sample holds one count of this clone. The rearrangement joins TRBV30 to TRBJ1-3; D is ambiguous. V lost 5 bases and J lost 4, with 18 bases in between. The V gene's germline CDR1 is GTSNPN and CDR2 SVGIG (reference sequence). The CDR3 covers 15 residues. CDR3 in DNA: TGTGCCTGGGGAAGAGCGGGATCTTCCGGAAACACCATATATTTT. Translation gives CAWGRAGSSGNTIYF.

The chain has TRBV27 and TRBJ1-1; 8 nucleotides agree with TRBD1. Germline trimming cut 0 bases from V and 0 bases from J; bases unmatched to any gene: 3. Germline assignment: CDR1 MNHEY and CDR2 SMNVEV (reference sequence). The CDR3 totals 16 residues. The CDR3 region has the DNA TGTGCCAGCAGTTTATCGAGGGGACAGGTGAACACTGAAGCTTTCTTT. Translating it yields CASSLSRGQVNTEAFF.

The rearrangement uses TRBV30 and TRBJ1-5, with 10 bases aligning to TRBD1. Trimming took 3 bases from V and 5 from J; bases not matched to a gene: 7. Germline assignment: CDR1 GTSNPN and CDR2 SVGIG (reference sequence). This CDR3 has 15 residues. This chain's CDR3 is CAWRGGTGVDQPQHF. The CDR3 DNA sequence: TGTGCCTGGAGGGGGGGGACAGGGGTTGATCAGCCCCAGCATTTT.

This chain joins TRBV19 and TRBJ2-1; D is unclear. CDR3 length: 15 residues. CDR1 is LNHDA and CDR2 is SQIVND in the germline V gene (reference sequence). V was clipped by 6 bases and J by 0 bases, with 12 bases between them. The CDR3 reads CASRNSPSSYNEQFF. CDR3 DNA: TGTGCCAGTAGAAACAGTCCGAGCTCCTACAATGAGCAGTTCTTC.

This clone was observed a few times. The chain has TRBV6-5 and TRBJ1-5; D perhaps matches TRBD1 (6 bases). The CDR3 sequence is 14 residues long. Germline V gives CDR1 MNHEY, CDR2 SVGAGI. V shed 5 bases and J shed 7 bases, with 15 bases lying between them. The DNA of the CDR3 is TGTGCCAGCAGTCCAGGGGACCTCGAGCAGCCCCAGCATTTT. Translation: CASSPGDLEQPQHF.

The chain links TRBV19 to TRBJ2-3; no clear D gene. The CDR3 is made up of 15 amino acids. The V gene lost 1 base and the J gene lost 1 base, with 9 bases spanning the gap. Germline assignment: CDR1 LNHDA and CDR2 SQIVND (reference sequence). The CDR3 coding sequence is TGTGCCAGTAGTATAGGGGCAATAGGCACAGATACGCAGTATTTT. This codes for CASSIGAIGTDTQYF.